These T cell receptor beta chains were read from a single sample in a study of Graves' ophthalmopathy and Graves' hyperthyroidism. TCRdb called the multiplex PCR reads again in MiXCR, with one record for every CDR3 protein. The table records roughly 1.1 million distinct CDR3 sequences, 35% to 45% of them present only once. Sequenced material: peripheral blood or thyroid tissue (not recorded which). These receptors originate from an adult man with Graves' hyperthyroidism. Both conserved end residues are part of each CDR3. D genes are given only for firm matches. A clone size is listed for some rows: how often the clone was seen (once, few, many), or a class if it is expanded.

size,V,D,J,DNA,CDR3
once,TRBV5-1,-,TRBJ2-7,TGCGCCAGCAGCTTGAGGAGTGTGGCCGAGCAGTACTTC,CASSLRSVAEQYF
many,TRBV7-2,-,TRBJ2-5,TGTGCCAGCAGCTTAGCGCTAAAAAACTCAGAGACCCAGTACTTC,CASSLALKNSETQYF
-,TRBV11-1,TRBD2,TRBJ2-7,TGTGCCAGCAGCTTAGCGGCTAGCGGGGGGGCACCGTACTACGAGCAGTACTTC,CASSLAASGGAPYYEQYF
-,TRBV10-3,TRBD2,TRBJ2-5,TGTGCCATCAGTGGTCTGGCTAGCGGGGGGGCGGAGACCCAGTACTTC,CAISGLASGGAETQYF
-,TRBV29-1,-,TRBJ1-5,TGCAGCGTTGTTAGGGGGAGCAATCAGCCCCAGCATTTT,CSVVRGSNQPQHF
few,TRBV6-5,TRBD1,TRBJ2-7,TGTGCCAGCAGTTACTCCGGGACAGGGGTATACGAGCAGTACTTC,CASSYSGTGVYEQYF
many,TRBV7-2,TRBD2,TRBJ2-7,TGTGCCAGCAGCCCGACTAGCGGGAGTTTCTACGAGCAGTACTTC,CASSPTSGSFYEQYF
once,TRBV28,TRBD1,TRBJ2-5,TGTGCCAGCATCTCACCCAGGGGGCGCCGAGAGACCCAGTACTTC,CASISPRGRRETQYF
few,TRBV20-1,-,TRBJ1-2,TGCAGTGCTAGCCCGCGGGCTGGCTATGGCTACACCTTC,CSASPRAGYGYTF
few,TRBV20-1,-,TRBJ2-5,TGCAGTGCTAGTTTCTGGAGGCAATTAGAGACCCAGTACTTC,CSASFWRQLETQYF
many,TRBV11-2,-,TRBJ2-5,TGTGCCAGCAGCTTAGACGAACGTAGGCAAGAGACCCAGTACTTC,CASSLDERRQETQYF
-,TRBV29-1,TRBD1,TRBJ2-7,TGCAGCGTAAAGTCTCCGGGACAGGGGGCCGGGGAGCAGTACTTC,CSVKSPGQGAGEQYF